A selection of T cell receptor beta chains follows, all from one sample in a study of T cell repertoires in cytomegalovirus infection. These TCRs are of unknown antigen specificity. TCRdb independently ran MiXCR on the reads; one entry per CDR3 protein. The table includes about 890,000 distinct CDR3 sequences, approximately 31% detected once. The specimen comprised cultured CD8+ T cells from PBMCs, sampled from culture after CMV antigen stimulation. The receptors shown here come from a human donor in good health (CMV status not recorded). Some clones in this sample may be carry-over from other donors' samples. CDR3s include the opening cysteine and the closing phenylalanine or tryptophan. D genes are given only for firm matches. Where a row states a size, it is once, few, many or the class of an expanded clone; other rows omit it.

clone_size d_call j_call v_call cdr3_nt cdr3_aa
. TRBD1 TRBJ1-2 TRBV19 TGTGCCAGTAGTATACGGACAGGGCCAAGAAGCTACACCTTC CASSIRTGPRSYTF
once . TRBJ2-1 TRBV6-2/TRBV6-3 TGTGCCATCTCAGGGGCCCCCTACAATGAGCAGTTCTTC CAISGAPYNEQFF
. TRBD2 TRBJ2-5 TRBV7-9 TGTGCCAGCAGCTCCCCCTATGGTAGCGGGGGCCAAGAGACCCAGTACTTC CASSSPYGSGGQETQYF
few TRBD1 TRBJ2-7 TRBV6-6 TGTGCCAGCAGTTACAGACCCTCACGGGACAGGGAATCCTACGAGCAGTACTTC CASSYRPSRDRESYEQYF
few TRBD2 TRBJ2-3 TRBV4-1 TGCGCCAGCAGCCCGACAAACCTGCCGGGACTAGCGGGGGGTAGCGCGGGTTTC CASSPTNLPGLAGGSAGF
. TRBD1 TRBJ2-3 TRBV27 TGTGCCAGCAGTTACCTCTCAGGGACAGATGACACAGATACGCAGTATTTT CASSYLSGTDDTDTQYF
. TRBD1 TRBJ1-1 TRBV2 TGTGCCAGCAGTGAAGGACAGGGGGGGAACACTGAAGCTTTCTTT CASSEGQGGNTEAFF
many TRBD1 TRBJ1-1 TRBV7-9 TGTGCCAGCAGCTTAGTTGGACAGGGGGACACTGAAGCTTTCTTT CASSLVGQGDTEAFF
. TRBD2 TRBJ2-3 TRBV5-1 TGCGCCAGCAGCTTGTGGGGCCTTCTAGCGGAGAGCACAGATACGCAGTATTTT CASSLWGLLAESTDTQYF
. TRBD1 TRBJ2-7 TRBV6-1 TGTGCCAGCAGGGGCGGACAGGGGAATAACTACGAGCAGTACTTC CASRGGQGNNYEQYF
. . TRBJ2-3 TRBV6-5 TGTGCCAGCAGTTATGACTCTAGCACAGATACGCAGTATTTT CASSYDSSTDTQYF
. TRBD2 TRBJ2-5 TRBV7-9 TGTGCCAGCAGCTTAAAGGGGACTAGCGGGCTGGAGACCCAGTACTTC CASSLKGTSGLETQYF
. . TRBJ2-3 TRBV10-3 TGTGCCATCGGCATGGACCTTGAGGATACGCAGTATTTT CAIGMDLEDTQYF
. TRBD1 TRBJ1-2 TRBV4-3 TGCGCCAGCAGCCAAGACTACGGACAGGGGCAAAACTATGGCTACACCTTC CASSQDYGQGQNYGYTF
. . TRBJ1-4 TRBV7-6 TGTGTCAGCAGCCCCCGGCAGGGCAAGGAAAAACTGTTTTTT CVSSPRQGKEKLFF
. . TRBJ1-2 TRBV6-6 TGTGCCAGCAGCTACGGACAGCTTACCTATGGCTACACCTTC CASSYGQLTYGYTF
. . TRBJ2-3 TRBV27 TGTGCCAGCAGTTTATGGGGGGAACTGGGTAGCACAGATACGCAGTATTTT CASSLWGELGSTDTQYF
. . TRBJ1-6 TRBV27 TGTGCCAGCACCCAAACCAGACTTAATTCACCCCTCCACTTT CASTQTRLNSPLHF